The 25 T cell receptor beta chains given below trace back to one sample, sequenced in a study of blood T cells in healthy people across ages. Sample-barcoded 5' priming and a J-beta primer mix drove a second PCR of about 6 to 11 cycles. TCRdb reprocessed the 5' RACE reads with MiXCR, giving one entry per CDR3 protein. Of 710,000 or so distinct CDR3 sequences listed, about 30% were seen once; the top ten hold approximately 15%. Sequencing input: blood. The receptors here all came from an elderly woman in good health.

In its sample, this clonotype was seen a few times. This chain links TRBV20-1 with TRBJ1-5; D is ambiguous. Trimming removed 1 base at V and 7 bases at J, with 11 bases between. The germline V gene encodes CDR1 DFQATT and CDR2 SNEGSKA (reference sequence). CDR3 length: 13 amino acids. The CDR3 region is CSARGGGGQPQHF. The CDR3 DNA reads TGCAGTGCTAGAGGTGGAGGAGGCCAGCCCCAGCATTTT.

This clonotype was picked up many times. The chain links TRBV21-1 to TRBJ2-3; TRBD1, the table's D call, was not compared with the DNA. TRBV21-1 is a listed pseudogene. This CDR3 region has 17 residues. CDR3 residues: CASSKGERTGSTDTQYF. For the CDR3, the DNA is TGTGCCAGCAGCAAGGGGGAGCGGACAGGGAGCACAGATACGCAGTATTTT.

As for this clonotype: A much larger clone lies a single base off, so this may be a read error. This rearrangement joins TRBV20-1 to TRBJ1-5; a weak D match, TRBD1 (5 bases). The CDR3 is 14 amino acids. Germline values: CDR1 DFQATT, CDR2 SNEGSKA (reference sequence). CDR3 sequence: CSARGESVNPPQHF. The CDR3 DNA reads TGCAGTGCTAGGGGGGAATCGGTAAATCCGCCCCAGCATTTT.

Concerning this clonotype itself: Since a much larger clone is just one base distant, this may be a read error. The chain recombines TRBV18 with TRBJ2-1, with D hard to call. The length of the CDR3 is 12 residues. The germline gives CDR1 KGHSH, CDR2 LQKENI. CDR3 sequence (DNA): TGTGCCAGCCCACCTGTCCTCAATGAGCAGTTCTTC. It encodes CASPPVLNEQFF.

This clonotype was counted ten times or more. V is TRBV6-5 and J is TRBJ2-3; D possibly corresponds to TRBD2 (5 bases). Trimming removed 0 bases from V and 4 bases from J, with 11 bases in between. Germline CDR1 and CDR2: MNHEY and SVGAGI. The CDR3 totals 15 residues. The CDR3 nucleotides read TGTGCCAGCAGTTACTCTGAGGGCTCCCCAGATACGCAGTATTTT. Residues: CASSYSEGSPDTQYF.

This clonotype appeared many times. The chain couples TRBV20-1 to TRBJ2-7; 11 bases are shared with TRBD2. CDR1 DFQATT and CDR2 SNEGSKA come from the germline V gene (reference sequence). With V trimmed by 6 bases and J by 0 bases, 4 bases remained unmatched. This CDR3 has 14 residues. This CDR3 reads CSATLAGVSYEQYF. CDR3 nucleotide sequence: TGCAGTGCGACACTAGCGGGGGTCTCCTACGAGCAGTACTTC.

This clonotype was detected many times. The rearrangement joins TRBV6-2 or TRBV6-3 to TRBJ2-5; no definite D call. There are 13 residues in the CDR3. Germline loops: CDR1 MNHEY, CDR2 SVGEGT. Trimming left V 6 bases short and J 0 bases short, with 8 bases between. The CDR3 DNA sequence: TGTGCCAGCAGCTTCAGTTACCAAGAGACCCAGTACTTC. Amino acids: CASSFSYQETQYF.

This clonotype was recorded at least ten times. The V and J genes are TRBV29-1 and TRBJ2-3; unclear D gene. V lost 5 bases and J lost 12, with 18 bases in between. Germline-derived CDR1 and CDR2 are SQVTM and ANQGSEA. The CDR3 extends over 12 amino acids. DNA for the CDR3: TGCAGCGTTTCGATAACGCAGGATGCACAGTATTTT. This encodes CSVSITQDAQYF.

This chain joins TRBV9 and TRBJ1-4, with D perhaps TRBD1 (5 bases). Germline values: CDR1 SGDLS, CDR2 YYNGEE. CDR3 size: 15 residues. V was shortened by 4 bases and J by 0 bases, with 10 bases between the two germline ends. Written as DNA, the CDR3 is TGTGCCAGCAGCCCGAGACAGACAACTAATGAAAAACTGTTTTTT. Translating gives CASSPRQTTNEKLFF.

In this sample, this clonotype turned up a few times. Just one base apart from a much larger clone, this may be a read error. The chain uses TRBV9 and TRBJ2-7, with unresolved D. Trimming left V 4 bases short and J 5 bases short, with 19 bases between. The CDR3 length is 15 residues. CDR1 and CDR2 (germline): SGDLS, YYNGEE. CDR3: CASSPRPLDSHEQYF. For the CDR3, the DNA is TGTGCCAGCAGCCCCCGGCCTTTGGATTCCCACGAGCAGTACTTC.

This clonotype appeared many times. The chain recombines TRBV5-1 with TRBJ2-2; 14 positions match TRBD2. The CDR3 extends over 18 amino acids. Germline V gene lookup returns CDR1 SGHRS and CDR2 YFSETQ. With 5 bases clipped from V and 1 base from J, the junction kept 7 bases outside the gene matches. CDR3 loop: CASSRRTSGGQNTGELFF. CDR3 in DNA: TGCGCCAGCAGTCGAAGGACTAGCGGGGGGCAGAACACCGGGGAGCTGTTTTTT. The whole variable domain, filled in from reference TRBV5-1 and TRBJ2-2, reads KAGVTQTPRYLIKTRGQQVTLSCSPISGHRSVSWYQQTPGQGLQFLFEYFSETQRNKGNFPGRFSGRQFSNSRSEMNVSTLELGDSALYLCASSRRTSGGQNTGELFFGEGSRLTVL.

This sequence joins TRBV20-1 and TRBJ2-1, with D perhaps matching TRBD1 or TRBD2 (6 bases each). V lost 1 base to trimming and J lost 0 bases, with 10 bases between them. The CDR3 covers 15 residues. Germline lookup yields CDR1 DFQATT and CDR2 SNEGSKA (reference sequence). Here the CDR3 reads CSARVPGASYNEQFF. The CDR3 DNA sequence: TGCAGTGCTAGAGTACCGGGGGCCTCCTACAATGAGCAGTTCTTC.

CDR3 protein: CASMGQRKETQYF. For the CDR3, the DNA is TGTGCCAGCATGGGACAGAGGAAAGAGACCCAGTACTTC. This sequence joins TRBV2 and TRBJ2-5, with 7 bases fitting TRBD1. Germline-derived CDR1 and CDR2 are SNHLY and FYNNEI. The trim removed 7 bases at V and 3 bases at J, leaving 5 bases unmatched. CDR3 size: 13 residues.

V gene TRBV7-9 combines with J gene TRBJ1-4; TRBD1 aligns across 9 bases. Germline CDR1 reads SEHNR; CDR2 reads FQNEAQ (reference sequence). The CDR3 length is 15 residues. Trimming at V came to 1 base and at J to 8 bases, leaving 5 bases not matched to a gene. In DNA form, the CDR3 reads TGTGCCAGCAGCTTAGGGGACAGGGTCGGGGAAAAACTGTTTTTT. Protein: CASSLGDRVGEKLFF. Full variable domain (remainder filled in from reference TRBV7-9 and TRBJ1-4): DTGVSQNPRHKITKRGQNVTFRCDPISEHNRLYWYRQTLGQGPEFLTYFQNEAQLEKSRLLSDRFSAERPKGSFSTLEIQRTEQGDSAMYLCASSLGDRVGEKLFFGSGTQLSVL.

The sample holds many counts of this clonotype. This rearrangement joins TRBV24-1 to TRBJ2-7, with 8 positions matching TRBD2. CDR1 KGHDR and CDR2 SFDVKD come from the germline V gene. The V and J ends lost 5 bases and 1 base, in that order; junction bases with no gene match: 9. This CDR3 spans 16 amino acids. The CDR3 sequence: CATSAPGLDGSYEQYF. The CDR3 DNA reads as TGTGCCACCAGTGCCCCGGGACTAGACGGTTCCTACGAGCAGTACTTC.

The chain couples TRBV30 to TRBJ1-1; 7 positions agree with TRBD1. Germline V CDR1 and CDR2: GTSNPN, SVGIG (reference sequence). The CDR3 runs 12 residues. V dropped 5 bases and J dropped 5; count of bases not matched to a gene: 5. The DNA for the CDR3 is TGTGCCTGGGGACAGGCGGGGACTGAAGCTTTCTTT. This translates into CAWGQAGTEAFF. Full variable domain (missing parts from reference TRBV30 and TRBJ1-1): SQTIHQWPATLVQPVGSPLSLECTVEGTSNPNLYWYRQAAGRGLQLLFYSVGIGQISSEVPQNLSASRPQDRQFILSSKKLLLSDSGFYLCAWGQAGTEAFFGQGTRLTVV.

The rearrangement links TRBV3-1 to TRBJ2-2; the D call may be TRBD1 or TRBD2 (5 bases each). The V gene lost 4 bases and the J gene lost 4 bases, with 13 bases spanning the gap. The germline CDR1 and CDR2 sequences are LGHDT and YNNKEL (reference sequence). The CDR3 sequence is 15 residues long. CDR3 bases: TGTGCCAGCAGCCTCCAGGGAGTTGGCACCGGGGAGCTGTTTTTT. Translated, it gives CASSLQGVGTGELFF.

To note about this clonotype: A much larger clone is a single base away; this may be a read error. V is TRBV9 and J is TRBJ2-1, with TRBD2 matching over 10 bases. Per germline, CDR1 SGDLS and CDR2 YYNGEE. CDR3 length: 13 amino acids. The ends lost 3 bases at V and 13 bases at J; junction bases unmatched: 7. CDR3 region: CASSASGGETQFF. The CDR3 DNA reads TGTGCCAGCAGCGCTAGCGGGGGAGAGACCCAGTTCTTC.

This clonotype was counted ten times or more. The V gene is TRBV7-2, the J gene TRBJ1-1; D not resolved. Germline V gene data show CDR1 as SGHTA and CDR2 as FQGNSA. V was clipped by 3 bases and J by 1 base, with 9 bases between them. The CDR3 is made up of 14 amino acids. The DNA for the CDR3 is TGTGCCAGCAGCTTGAGGTCAGAGAACACTGAAGCTTTCTTT. Translating it yields CASSLRSENTEAFF.

This clonotype was found many times. This sequence joins TRBV12-3 or TRBV12-4 and TRBJ2-3; 11 bases map to TRBD2. This CDR3 has 17 residues. Germline trimming cut 7 bases from V and 4 bases from J; bases unmatched to any gene: 13. The DNA for the CDR3 is TGTGCCAGCACCCCTCTATGGGGACTAGCGGCTGCAGATACGCAGTATTTT. Protein sequence: CASTPLWGLAAADTQYF.

J is TRBJ1-1 and V is TRBV7-9; D uncertain. CDR3 length: 12 residues. From germline, CDR1 is SEHNR and CDR2 FQNEAQ (reference sequence). The ends were cut back, 5 bases at V and 6 bases at J, with 10 bases in the middle. The CDR3 region is CASSMMRSEAFF. The CDR3 nucleotides are TGTGCCAGCAGCATGATGAGGTCTGAAGCTTTCTTT.

This clonotype was seen at least ten times. V and J are TRBV6-1 and TRBJ2-3; TRBD1 agrees at 8 bases. CDR1 is MNHNS, CDR2 SASEGT, per germline. The CDR3 spans 17 residues. The ends lost 5 bases at V and 2 bases at J; junction bases unmatched: 12. CDR3 bases: TGTGCCAGCAGTCGTATAGGGACAGGCGAATCCACAGATACGCAGTATTTT. It encodes CASSRIGTGESTDTQYF.

The table lists this clonotype with many counts. The CDR3 DNA is TGTGCCAGCAGCTTGGGGGACAGGGTGCCGGAAAAACTGTTTTTT. Protein: CASSLGDRVPEKLFF. This rearrangement joins TRBV7-2 to TRBJ1-4; 9 bases match TRBD1. The CDR3 has 15 amino acids. CDR1 and CDR2 from the germline V gene are SGHTA and FQGNSA. J lost 8 bases, V lost 3 bases, and 7 bases had no gene match. The full variable domain, completed using reference TRBV7-2 and TRBJ1-4, is GAGVSQSPSNKVTEKGKDVELRCDPISGHTALYWYRQSLGQGLEFLIYFQGNSAPDKSGLPSDRFSAERTGGSVSTLTIQRTQQEDSAVYLCASSLGDRVPEKLFFGSGTQLSVL.

This clonotype was picked up many times. The CDR3 here is CASRGLNSGANVLTF. In DNA, the CDR3 is TGTGCCAGCCGCGGACTAAACTCTGGGGCCAACGTCCTGACTTTC. The genes are TRBV28 and TRBJ2-6; D may be TRBD2 (6 bases). Trimming removed 8 bases at V and 0 bases at J, with 11 bases between. This CDR3 region has 15 residues. The germline gives CDR1 MDHEN, CDR2 SYDVKM.

This clonotype showed up many times. DNA of the CDR3: TGTGCCAGCAGCTACCGGGGGGGCAATCAGCCCCAGCATTTT. Its translation is CASSYRGGNQPQHF. The V call is TRBV6-6, the J call TRBJ1-5; weak D call: TRBD1 (5 bases). This CDR3 contains 14 residues. Per the germline V gene, CDR1 is MNHNY and CDR2 is SVGAGI (reference sequence). The V end lost 6 bases, the J end lost 2 bases, and 11 bases lay between the germline ends.